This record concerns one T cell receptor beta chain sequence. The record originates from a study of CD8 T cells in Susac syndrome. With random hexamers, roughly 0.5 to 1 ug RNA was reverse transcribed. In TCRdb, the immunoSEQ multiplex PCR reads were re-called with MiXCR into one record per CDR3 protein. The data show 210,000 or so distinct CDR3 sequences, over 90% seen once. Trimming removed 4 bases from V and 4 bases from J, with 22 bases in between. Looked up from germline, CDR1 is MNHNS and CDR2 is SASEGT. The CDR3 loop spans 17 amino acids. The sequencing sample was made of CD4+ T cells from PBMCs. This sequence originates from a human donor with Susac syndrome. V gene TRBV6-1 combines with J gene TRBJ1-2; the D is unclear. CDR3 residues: CASSALGLHRGSYGYTF. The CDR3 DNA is TGTGCCAGCAGTGCCCTTGGTTTGCACCGGGGATCCTATGGCTACACCTTC.